This T cell receptor (beta chain) was found in a study of blood T cell repertoires in COVID-19. Study-level background: Sample material is recorded as cDNA or gDNA derived from T cells, B-cell-depleted T cells, or PBMCs.

The CDR3 spans 14 residues. The method was immunoSEQ multiplex PCR; TCRdb's version includes in-frame clones alone and lacks a portion of them. This table has some 6,700 clones, approximately 91% appearing once. The chain carries TRBV21-1 and TRBJ2-7; no check of the table's D call, TRBD1, against the DNA was made. TRBV21-1 is classified as a pseudogene. The sequence was collected from a human donor in a cohort sampled during active COVID-19. The sequenced sample was peripheral blood. CDR3 sequence reads: CASSKRDRAYEQYF. Written as DNA, the CDR3 is TGTGCCAGCAGCAAAAGGGACAGGGCCTACGAGCAGTACTTC.